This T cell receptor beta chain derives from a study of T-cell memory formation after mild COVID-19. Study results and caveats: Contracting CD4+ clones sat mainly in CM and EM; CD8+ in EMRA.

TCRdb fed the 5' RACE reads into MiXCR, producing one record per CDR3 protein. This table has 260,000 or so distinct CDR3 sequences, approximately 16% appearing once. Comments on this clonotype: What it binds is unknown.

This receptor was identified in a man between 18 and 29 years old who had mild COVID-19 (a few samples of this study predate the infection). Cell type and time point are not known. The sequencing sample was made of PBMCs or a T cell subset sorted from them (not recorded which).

The CDR3 nucleotides are TGCAGCGTTGAAGGCTTGGAGGGCCGAGAGACCCAGTACTTC. It encodes CSVEGLEGRETQYF. V gene TRBV29-1 combines with J gene TRBJ2-5; a possible D gene is TRBD2 (6 bases). The germline CDR1 and CDR2 sequences are SQVTM and ANQGSEA. Trimming cost V 1 base and J 4 bases, with 13 bases left between them. This CDR3 comprises 14 residues.